This record concerns one T cell receptor beta chain sequence. The antigen it binds to is not known. No clone much larger than this one lies a single base away; base qualities are absent. The data were taken from a study of blood T cells in healthy people across ages (dated by TCRdb to the mid-2010s). Some background on the complete study: In model experiments, template switching captured about one uniquely barcoded TCR beta cDNA molecule for every two T cells. The study measured age-related changes in TCR beta repertoire diversity using deep sequencing normalized with unique cDNA molecular identifiers. Donors were grouped into four age groups: young (average approximately 16 years), middle-aged (around 39), aged (62) and long-lived (over 80). Two additional independent replicas of 1 million unique cDNA reads from the same blood draw were analyzed for two donors (one aged 18 to 30 and one aged 80 or older). The full study reports these points: Observed TCR beta diversity per million T cells fell roughly linearly with age, and a significant reduction was already apparent by age roughly 40. Bulk unsorted PBMC profiling prevented conclusive comparison of naive and antigen-experienced compartments. Because donor CMV infection status was unknown, age-related changes in expanded clonotypes were potentially confounded. Estimates of total diversity based on one million sequenced T cells were considered lower bounds and underestimates. Compared with the aged group, the long-lived group had more naive CD4+ T cells, fewer expanded clones and increased TCR diversity, a pattern suggesting age selection. A strong correlation was found between observed TCR beta diversity and the percentage of naive T cells measured by flow cytometry.

CDR1 and CDR2, looked up from the germline V gene, are KGHDR and SFDVKD. The CDR3 has 14 amino acids, counting the end cysteine and phenylalanine. The read is trimmed to its CDR3 DNA, 42 bases read in frame from base 1. The donors were about 40 Caucasian individuals from Russia, aged roughly 6 to 95 years, who were systemically healthy. Approximately 9.3 milliliters of peripheral blood were drawn from each donor into EDTA-treated Vacutainer tubes. Ficoll-Paque density-gradient centrifugation was used to isolate PBMCs, with at least 6.5 million per sample. Total RNA was extracted from PBMCs with Trizol reagent, with at least 5 micrograms obtained per sample. For every donor, an aliquot of PBMCs went through flow cytometry to measure the percentages of naive CD45RAhigh/CD27high T cells. The receptor library was made with 5' RACE. Sequenced on an Illumina HiSeq 2500. A second 7 to 11 cycle PCR used a sample-barcoded 5' primer and a J-beta primer mix. A unique molecular identifier was introduced onto each TCR beta cDNA molecule by a template-switch 5' adaptor carrying 12 random nucleotides. Each sample yielded at least 2.5 million CDR3-containing paired-end reads. First-strand cDNA synthesis was performed from all RNA using the Mint cDNA synthesis kit, with priming by a TRBC-specific oligonucleotide. After uracil-DNA glycosylase treatment, a first 18-cycle PCR used universal primers M1SS and BC2_uni_R on all cDNA. In the paper's pipeline: Normalization of each sample was performed by random selection of 1 million high-quality reads, each carrying a distinct molecular identifier. Reads with shared molecular identifiers were discarded instead of being binned into consensus sequences. MiTCR, with a Q25 quality threshold and the strictest error-elimination algorithm, was used for CDR3 identification, clonotype clustering and error correction. Lower-bound total TCR beta diversity was estimated with a nonparametric unseen species model using Euler transformation. Starting from the raw public reads, TCRdb applied fastp trimming at Q25, assembled clones with MiXCR and retained in-frame beta chains. Each entry is one CDR3 protein sequence, shown with its most common DNA and genes. TCRdb assigned the V and J calls; the authors' analysis was not used. This sample holds around 520,000 distinct CDR3 sequences; around 27% were observed only once. The top ten clonotypes cover approximately 3.6% of the sample.

This sample also appeared in a second study, on T cells of mothers and their children. As the second publication notes: Nine systemically healthy Caucasian individuals, comprising three mothers and their six children, were included as donors. cDNA synthesis used all of the extracted RNA, with approximately 1.4 ug of RNA in each 15 ul reaction. In the second PCR, the M1S primer added sample barcodes and 2-4 random nucleotides. Each mother yielded over 8 million TCR beta CDR3 reads and each child 3 million to 3.5 million reads. Thymic selection shapes the output of TCR recombination in a similar way in related and unrelated pairs, and inherited differences have a minor effect. Normalized repertoire overlap in related mother-child pairs was always slightly higher than in unrelated mother-child pairs, but the difference was never significant. No persistent microchimeric T cell clones were detected, at a sensitivity of around 100 clones per million clonotypes. To look for features that set related mother-child pairs apart from unrelated individuals, the researchers ran deep NGS to compare the TCR beta repertoires of mothers and children. The mean age was approximately 41 +/- 4 years for the mothers and 11 +/- 4 years for the children. After adapters were ligated using NEBNext reagents, the libraries underwent 100+100 nt paired-end sequencing on an Illumina HiSeq 2000. To prevent cross-contamination, the mother and child libraries were prepared a month apart and were sequenced in separate runs. Each donor had between roughly 450,000 and 2,300,000 distinct TCR beta clonotypes identified. Naive TCR beta clonotypes were estimated from low-frequency clonotypes matched to each donor's FACS-determined naive share, without sorting.

The chain couples TRBV24-1 to TRBJ2-5; 8 central nucleotides agree with TRBD1. The J call may not be correct, given that the DNA end is closer to TRBJ2-1. This receptor was identified in a boy aged 2 to 10 in good health. Sequenced sample: blood. Here is the DNA: TGTGCCACCAGTGACCCGGGGACAGGCAATGAGCAGTTCTTC. Translated, this is CATSDPGTGNEQFF.